The T cell receptor beta chain under discussion was sequenced for a study of STAT3 mutations in large granular lymphocyte leukemia. This clone was counted between two and nine times. Antigen specificity is unknown. Overall study results and limits: Every T-cell large granular lymphocyte leukemia patient had at least one immunodominant TCR beta clonotype. Persisting codominant clonotypes may have hidden a small pathogenic clone. Differing intervals and regimens complicate linking therapy response to clone burden.

Produced via immunoSEQ multiplex PCR; TCRdb's table is partial and in-frame only. This table has some 10,000 clones, 70% to 90% appearing once. Germline V gene data show CDR1 as MDHEN and CDR2 as SYDVKM. The CDR3 spans 13 residues. V was trimmed by 5 bases and J by 0 bases, leaving 7 bases between them. The clonotype was recovered from a man in his fifties or sixties with T-cell large granular lymphocyte leukemia. Some clones in this sample may be carry-over from other donors' samples. The chain employs TRBV28 and TRBJ1-1; D ambiguous. Sequencing was performed on peripheral blood mononuclear cells. The CDR3 loop reads CASSPPLNTEAFF. The CDR3, as DNA: TGTGCCAGCAGTCCCCCCCTGAACACTGAAGCTTTCTTT. The variable domain in full, with the rest retrieved from reference TRBV28 and TRBJ1-1, is DVKVTQSSRYLVKRTGEKVFLECVQDMDHENMFWYRQDPGLGLRLIYFSYDVKMKEKGDIPEGYSVSREKKERFSLILESASTNQTSMYLCASSPPLNTEAFFGQGTRLTVV.